The sequence of this T cell receptor (beta chain) was determined in a study of shared clonotypes between healthy human individuals. Study context: Researchers drew samples from a couple of women and a few men aged 18 to 49.

Study-level results: Naive subsets typically showed greater estimated richness than memory subsets.

CD4+ cells were split into CD45RA+ naive and CD45RA-negative memory subsets. About this clone: Its antigen is unknown.

The CDR3 sequence is 16 residues long. Germline V lookup: CDR1 SGHDT, CDR2 YYEEEE. After removal of 1 base from V and 1 base from J, the junction contained 4 bases not matched to a gene. The repertoire was sequenced with immunoSEQ multiplex PCR; TCRdb's copy has only in-frame clones and lacks some. The table lists approximately 1,500,000 clones, 98% of them singletons. The sample taken for sequencing was naive CD4+ T cells sorted from blood. Subset specified: CD45RA+ positively selected. The J gene is TRBJ2-5, the V gene TRBV5-6, with TRBD2 matching over 10 bases. This receptor was obtained from a man aged 30 to 45 in good health. This chain's CDR3 is CASSLRGLAVQETQYF. The CDR3 region has the DNA TGTGCCAGCAGCTTGCGAGGACTAGCGGTCCAAGAGACCCAGTACTTC.